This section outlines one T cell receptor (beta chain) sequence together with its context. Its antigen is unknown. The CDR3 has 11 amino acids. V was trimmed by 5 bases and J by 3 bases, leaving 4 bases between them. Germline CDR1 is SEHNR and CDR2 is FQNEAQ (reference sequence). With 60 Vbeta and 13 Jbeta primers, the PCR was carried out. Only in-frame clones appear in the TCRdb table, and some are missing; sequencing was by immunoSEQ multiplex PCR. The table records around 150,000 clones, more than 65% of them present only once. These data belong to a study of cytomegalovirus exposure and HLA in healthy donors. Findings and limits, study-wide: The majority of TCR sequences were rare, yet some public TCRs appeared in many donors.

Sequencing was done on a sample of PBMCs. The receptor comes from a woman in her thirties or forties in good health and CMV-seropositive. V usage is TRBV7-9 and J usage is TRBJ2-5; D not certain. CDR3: CASSQKETQYF. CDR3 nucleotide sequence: TGTGCCAGCAGCCAAAAAGAGACCCAGTACTTC.